This TCR beta chain was retrieved from a study of blood T cells in healthy people across ages. The sample holds a few counts of this clonotype. Its antigen is as yet unknown. Then a second PCR, running roughly 7 to 11 cycles, was carried out with a sample-barcoded 5' primer and a J-beta primer mix. Each CDR3 protein is one row after TCRdb ran MiXCR on the 5' RACE reads. Here the sample spans 700,000 to 850,000 distinct CDR3 sequences, under 40% being singletons. CDR1 is SGDLS and CDR2 is YYNGEE in the germline V gene. Trimming cost V 4 bases and J 3 bases, with 15 bases left between them. This CDR3 comprises 15 residues. Drawing of peripheral blood yielded roughly 9.8 milliliters from each donor. Each sample provided at least 5.5 micrograms of extracted total RNA. Findings and limits, study-wide: Any changes in expanded clonotypes were possibly confounded, as donor CMV status remained unknown. Because sorting was not performed, PBMCs prevented conclusive naive versus antigen-experienced comparison.

The rearrangement uses TRBV9 and TRBJ2-3, with D perhaps matching TRBD2 (7 bases). This receptor was obtained from a man younger than 30 in good health. Source material: blood. CDR3: CASSTYGGPTDTQYF. As DNA, the CDR3 is TGTGCCAGCAGCACCTACGGGGGGCCAACAGATACGCAGTATTTT.